These T cell receptor beta chains were read from a single sample in a study of T cells in Graves' hyperthyroidism and ophthalmopathy. Each CDR3 protein gets one entry after TCRdb re-called the multiplex PCR reads with MiXCR. This sample carries almost 600,000 distinct CDR3 sequences, around 42% of them seen once, and the ten largest clones take more than 7.5%. The specimen was peripheral blood or thyroid tissue (not recorded which). These receptors were collected from a woman under 30 with Graves' hyperthyroidism. The CDR3 runs from the conserved cysteine through the conserved F or W. Fields, in order: V gene, clone size, J gene, D gene, CDR3 protein, CDR3 DNA. The D gene is left open where the match is weak. Size is stated for part of the rows, as once, few or many counts, or as a class when the clone is expanded.

>TRBV3-1|many|TRBJ2-7|-
CASSHVAGVREQYF
TGTGCCAGCAGCCATGTCGCAGGGGTTCGCGAGCAGTACTTC
>TRBV14|many|TRBJ1-1|-
CASSQDILVGTEAFF
TGTGCCAGCAGCCAAGACATTTTGGTCGGCACTGAAGCTTTCTTT
>TRBV7-6|-|TRBJ1-1|TRBD1
CASSGQVLNTEAFF
TGTGCCAGCAGCGGACAGGTTTTGAACACTGAAGCTTTCTTT
>TRBV15|many|TRBJ1-4|-
CATSRLIQDEKLFF
TGTGCCACCAGCAGATTAATACAGGACGAAAAACTGTTTTTT
>TRBV9|-|TRBJ2-3|TRBD2
CASSVVAGADTQYF
TGTGCCAGCAGCGTAGTTGCGGGAGCAGATACGCAGTATTTT
>TRBV5-1|many|TRBJ1-1|-
CASRDDSLNTEAFF
TGCGCCAGCAGGGATGACAGCCTGAACACTGAAGCTTTCTTT
>TRBV27|many|TRBJ2-5|TRBD1
CASSLSPTGSQETQYF
TGTGCCAGCAGTTTATCCCCGACAGGGTCCCAAGAGACCCAGTACTTC
>TRBV7-9|many|TRBJ2-2|-
CASIPALQSNTGELFF
TGTGCCAGCATCCCGGCTCTCCAATCGAACACCGGGGAGCTGTTTTTT
>TRBV5-1|-|TRBJ1-2|-
CASSSREDGYTF
TGCGCCAGCAGCTCCCGGGAGGATGGCTACACCTTC
>TRBV14|many|TRBJ1-6|-
CASSQGTGLNSPLHF
TGTGCCAGCAGCCAAGGGACTGGACTTAATTCACCCCTCCACTTT
>TRBV19|-|TRBJ1-1|TRBD1
CASMGRQGVSTEAFF
TGTGCCAGTATGGGGCGACAGGGGGTTAGCACTGAAGCTTTCTTT
>TRBV20-1|-|TRBJ1-1|-
CSAKPGRASEAFF
TGCAGTGCTAAACCGGGACGAGCGTCGGAAGCTTTCTTT
>TRBV10-3|-|TRBJ1-1|-
CAISERGLNTEAFF
TGTGCCATCAGTGAGAGAGGGTTGAACACTGAAGCTTTCTTT
>TRBV6-4|many|TRBJ2-5|-
CARGAKETQYF
TGTGCCAGGGGGGCGAAGGAGACCCAGTACTTC
>TRBV7-3|-|TRBJ2-1|TRBD1
CASSQKLRGLTYNEQFF
TGTGCCAGCAGCCAAAAACTTAGGGGGCTAACCTACAATGAGCAGTTCTTC
>TRBV24-1|many|TRBJ2-5|TRBD1
CATSDRTGGMRETQYF
TGTGCCACCAGTGACCGGACAGGGGGTATGAGGGAGACCCAGTACTTC
>TRBV7-6|many|TRBJ1-1|-
CASSLTMNTEAFF
TGTGCCAGCAGCTTAACTATGAACACTGAAGCTTTCTTT
>TRBV24-1|-|TRBJ1-2|-
CATSDQKLRDGYGYTF
TGTGCCACCAGTGATCAGAAACTTCGGGATGGCTATGGCTACACCTTC
>TRBV4-1|-|TRBJ2-5|-
CASSLGLGDGATQYF
TGCGCCAGCAGCCTGGGACTTGGGGACGGTGCGACCCAGTACTTC
>TRBV27|few|TRBJ2-2|-
CASSRVRGGGELFF
TGTGCCAGCAGCCGTGTAAGGGGTGGCGGGGAGCTGTTTTTT
>TRBV7-9|-|TRBJ2-5|-
CANSLDLGGPETQYF
TGTGCCAACAGCTTAGATCTGGGAGGCCCAGAGACCCAGTACTTC
>TRBV29-1|-|TRBJ2-7|TRBD1
CSAQGAIVDEQYF
TGCAGCGCACAGGGGGCTATAGTCGACGAGCAGTACTTC